These 4 T cell receptor beta chains were sequenced from one sample in a study of shared clonotypes between healthy human individuals. Method: immunoSEQ multiplex PCR; TCRdb's copy keeps in-frame clones and lacks some. The data show 300,000 to 400,000 clones, about 70% seen once. The source material was memory CD4+ T cells sorted from blood. Subset indicated: CD45RA-negative fraction. Source of these receptors: a man aged 25-45 years in good health.

V and J are TRBV15 and TRBJ2-7; a weak D match, TRBD1 (5 bases). The CDR3 consists of 18 residues. Per the germline V gene, CDR1 is LNHNV and CDR2 is YYDKDF (reference sequence). The V gene lost 2 bases and the J gene lost 1 base, with 21 bases spanning the gap. The CDR3 coding sequence is TGTGCCACCAGCAGACAAAGACTCTGGGGCGTTCTTTCCTACGAGCAGTACTTC. Translation gives CATSRQRLWGVLSYEQYF.

CDR3 coding DNA: TGTGCCAGCAGCTCCTGGACTAGCGGGGCTAGACTAGCCAAAAACATTCAGTACTTC. Amino acids: CASSSWTSGARLAKNIQYF. The chain uses TRBV11-2 and TRBJ2-4; 12 nucleotides match TRBD2. Germline trimming cut 4 bases from V and 0 bases from J; bases unmatched to any gene: 10. CDR1 and CDR2 (germline): SGHAT, FQNNGV. CDR3 length: 19 residues.

J is TRBJ2-1 and V is TRBV5-5, with TRBD2 matching 9 bases. V dropped 4 bases and J dropped 9; count of bases not matched to a gene: 14. CDR3 size: 16 residues. Germline lookup yields CDR1 SGHKS and CDR2 YYEKEE (reference sequence). The CDR3 sequence: CASSPLGLAYASEQFF. The CDR3 DNA reads TGTGCCAGCAGCCCCCTGGGACTAGCTTACGCAAGTGAGCAGTTCTTC.

The chain uses TRBV6-6 and TRBJ1-5, with unresolved D. The V gene lost 6 bases and the J gene lost 0 bases, with 12 bases spanning the gap. CDR1 and CDR2 (germline): MNHNY, SVGAGI (reference sequence). This CDR3 is built from 15 residues. In DNA form, the CDR3 reads TGTGCCAGCAGCGGCGGCGGGGATAGCAATCAGCCCCAGCATTTT. Its translation: CASSGGGDSNQPQHF.